Each of the 9 T cell receptor beta chains below was sequenced from the same sample in a study of regulatory T cells in long-lasting Graves disease. Arm-PCR of CDR3 regions and iRepertoire HTBI primers were used to build TCR beta libraries. In TCRdb, the multiplex PCR reads were re-called with MiXCR into one record per CDR3 protein. Of 300,000 to 400,000 distinct CDR3 sequences listed, less than 20% were seen once; the top ten hold less than 30%. The sample's time point: persistent/refractory GD, antithyroid drugs over 5 years with positive TRAb. The TCR library was prepared using RNA isolated from PBMCs. Material: peripheral blood mononuclear cells (PBMCs), obtained when the disease was refractory, from a patient treated with antithyroid drugs. The receptors stem from a female donor with Graves disease.

There are a few counts of this clonotype. The chain carries TRBV27 and TRBJ2-7; D may match TRBD1 or TRBD2 (6 bases each). The CDR3 is 18 amino acids. Germline V gene data show CDR1 as MNHEY and CDR2 as SMNVEV (reference sequence). The ends were cut back, 2 bases at V and 3 bases at J, with 23 bases in the middle. The CDR3 loop is CASSLRGPGGSVSYEQYF. The DNA of the CDR3 is TGTGCCAGCAGTTTACGGGGGCCTGGGGGTAGCGTCAGCTACGAGCAGTACTTC.

Concerning this clonotype itself: The junction departs from germline at one end; a sequencing error may be responsible. The chain joins TRBV4-1 to TRBJ1-4; D call uncertain. Germline CDR1 and CDR2: MGHRA and YSYEKL. The CDR3 has 17 amino acids. This CDR3 reads CASSQVGLGMTNEELFF. The CDR3 DNA sequence: TGCGCCAGCAGCCAAGTCGGATTGGGGATGACCAATGAAGAACTGTTTTTT.

This clonotype showed up many times. This sequence joins TRBV4-1 and TRBJ2-5; possible D gene TRBD1, 5 bases. With 4 bases removed from V and 3 bases from J, the gap between germline ends came to 12 bases. The CDR3 is 14 residues long. CDR1 is MGHRA, CDR2 YSYEKL, per germline. The CDR3 DNA is TGCGCCAGCAGCCCGTGGGGCAGGGAAGAGACCCAGTACTTC. Residues: CASSPWGREETQYF.

This clonotype was counted ten times or more. The junction does not match germline at one end; this may be a read error. The V and J genes are TRBV15 and TRBJ2-5, with 7 bases lining up with TRBD2. CDR3 length equals 13 residues. Germline CDR1 is LNHNV and CDR2 is YYDKDF (reference sequence). The CDR3 reads CATRRLAGETQYF. Here the CDR3 DNA reads TGTGCCACCCGCAGACTAGCAGGGGAGACCCAGTACTTC.

This clonotype has ten or more counts. The V gene is TRBV28, the J gene TRBJ1-1; D call uncertain. V was trimmed by 6 bases and J by 5 bases, leaving 13 bases between them. The CDR3 consists of 13 residues. Germline loops: CDR1 MDHEN, CDR2 SYDVKM. The CDR3: CASRLTSRTEAFF. The CDR3 DNA follows: TGTGCCAGCAGGCTCACGTCGCGGACTGAAGCTTTCTTT.

Of note for this clonotype: A much bigger clone sits one base away, suggesting this may be a read error. For the CDR3, the DNA is TGTGCCAGCAGCCCGGCGGGATTAGTCAAAAACATTCAGTACTTC. Protein product: CASSPAGLVKNIQYF. The chain is built from TRBV6-2 or TRBV6-3 and TRBJ2-4; maybe TRBD2 (6 bases). Looked up from germline, CDR1 is MNHEY and CDR2 is SVGEGT. Trimming took off 6 bases at V and 3 bases at J, with 15 bases between the two ends. This CDR3 comprises 15 residues.

The gene calls are TRBV18 and TRBJ2-7, with D possibly matching TRBD1 (8 bases). CDR3 size: 14 residues. Germline CDR1 is KGHSH and CDR2 is LQKENI. V dropped 4 bases and J dropped 3 bases, with 13 bases sitting between them. CDR3 in amino acids: CASSQRDRSYEQYF. The CDR3 DNA follows: TGTGCCAGCTCACAGCGGGACAGGAGCTACGAGCAGTACTTC.

The chain carries TRBV19 and TRBJ2-5; possibly TRBD1 for D (5 bases). This CDR3 has 14 residues. V was cut by 4 bases and J by 3 bases, with 12 bases left in between. In germline, CDR1 is LNHDA, CDR2 SQIVND (reference sequence). The CDR3 here is CASSRRQGKETQYF. Here the CDR3 DNA reads TGTGCCAGTAGTAGGCGTCAGGGAAAAGAGACCCAGTACTTC.

Points on this clonotype: Compared with germline, one end of the junction differs, possibly owing to a read error. The rearrangement joins TRBV4-1 to TRBJ2-7; 15 positions agree with TRBD2. Germline CDR1 reads MGHRA; CDR2 reads YSYEKL. The CDR3 loop spans 15 amino acids. The CDR3 sequence: CASSQDGLAGGPAAF. For the CDR3, the DNA is TGCGCCAGCAGCCAAGATGGACTAGCGGGAGGGCCCGCCGCCTTC.